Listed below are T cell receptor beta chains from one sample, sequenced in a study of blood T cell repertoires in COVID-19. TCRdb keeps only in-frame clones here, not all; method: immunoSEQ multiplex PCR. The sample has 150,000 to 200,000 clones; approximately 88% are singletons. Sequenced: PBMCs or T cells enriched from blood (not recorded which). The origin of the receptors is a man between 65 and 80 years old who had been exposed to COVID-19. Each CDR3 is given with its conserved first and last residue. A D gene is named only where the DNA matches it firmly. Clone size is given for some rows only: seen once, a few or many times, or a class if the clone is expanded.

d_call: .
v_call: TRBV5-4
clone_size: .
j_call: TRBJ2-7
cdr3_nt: TGTGCCAGCAGCCGCAGTGGGACTGACACCTACGAGCAGTACTTC
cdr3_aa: CASSRSGTDTYEQYF

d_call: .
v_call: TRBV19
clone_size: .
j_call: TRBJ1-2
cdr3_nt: TGTGCCAGTAGTCACGTGGCCCAGGGAGGAGGCTACACCTTC
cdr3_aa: CASSHVAQGGGYTF

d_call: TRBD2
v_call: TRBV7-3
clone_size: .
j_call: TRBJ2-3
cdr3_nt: TGTGCCAGCAGCTTACTTGGACTAGCGACTAGCACAGATACGCAGTATTTT
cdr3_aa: CASSLLGLATSTDTQYF

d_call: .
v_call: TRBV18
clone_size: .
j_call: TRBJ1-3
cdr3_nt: TGTGCCAGCTCAAATCCCGTAAACACCATATATTTT
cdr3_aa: CASSNPVNTIYF

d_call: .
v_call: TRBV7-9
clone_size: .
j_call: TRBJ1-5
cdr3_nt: TGTGCCAGCAGCTTGGCAGGGGCAGGTCAGCCCCAGCATTTT
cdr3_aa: CASSLAGAGQPQHF

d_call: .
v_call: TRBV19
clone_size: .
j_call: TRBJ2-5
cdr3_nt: TGTGCCAGTAGTACGGGACTGCGAGAGACCCAGTACTTC
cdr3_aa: CASSTGLRETQYF

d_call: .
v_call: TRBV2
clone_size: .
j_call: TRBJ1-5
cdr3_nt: TGTGCCAGCAGGGATCAGGTTCGGTTGAACAATCAGCCCCAGCATTTT
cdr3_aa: CASRDQVRLNNQPQHF

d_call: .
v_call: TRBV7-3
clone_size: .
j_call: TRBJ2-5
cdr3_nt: TGTGCCAGCAGCTTGTCTAGGAGTCCCAGGGGAGAGACCCAGTACTTC
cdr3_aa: CASSLSRSPRGETQYF

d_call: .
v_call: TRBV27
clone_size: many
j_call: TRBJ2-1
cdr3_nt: TGTGCCAGCATCGCACGGGGCTACAATGAGCAGTTCTTC
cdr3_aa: CASIARGYNEQFF

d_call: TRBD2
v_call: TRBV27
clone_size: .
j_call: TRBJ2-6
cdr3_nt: TGTGCCAGCAGTTTCCTACTAGCGGCCTCGGATGGGGCCAACGTCCTGACTTTC
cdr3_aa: CASSFLLAASDGANVLTF

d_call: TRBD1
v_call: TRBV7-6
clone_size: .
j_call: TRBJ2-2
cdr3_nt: TGTGCCAGCAGGACCGGGACAGCCGACGTCGGGGAGCTGTTTTTT
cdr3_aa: CASRTGTADVGELFF

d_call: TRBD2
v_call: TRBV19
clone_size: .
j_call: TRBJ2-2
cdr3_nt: TGTGCCAGCGGACTAGCGGGGGACCTCAACCTGTTTTTT
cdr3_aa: CASGLAGDLNLFF

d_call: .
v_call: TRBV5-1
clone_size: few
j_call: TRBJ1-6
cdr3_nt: TGCGCCAGCAGCTTGGGACAGTATAATTCACCCCTCCACTTT
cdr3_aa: CASSLGQYNSPLHF

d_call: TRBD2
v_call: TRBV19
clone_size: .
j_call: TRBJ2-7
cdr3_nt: TGTGCCACTTCAAGGGAGGGAACTTTCTACGAGCAGTACTTC
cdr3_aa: CATSREGTFYEQYF

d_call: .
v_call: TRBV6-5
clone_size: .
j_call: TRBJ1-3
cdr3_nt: TGTGCCAGCAGCGGTCTCGCTGGAAACACCATATATTTT
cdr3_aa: CASSGLAGNTIYF

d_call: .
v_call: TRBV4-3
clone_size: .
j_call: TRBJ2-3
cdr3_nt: TGCGCCAGCAGCCGACAGGGACTTAGCACAGATACGCAGTATTTT
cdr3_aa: CASSRQGLSTDTQYF

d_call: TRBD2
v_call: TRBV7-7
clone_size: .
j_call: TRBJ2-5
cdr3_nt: TGTGCCAGCAGCGTGACTAGCGGGCGGACGGAGACCCAGTACTTC
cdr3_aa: CASSVTSGRTETQYF

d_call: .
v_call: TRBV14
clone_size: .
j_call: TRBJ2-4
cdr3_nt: TGTGCCAGCAGCCGCTTAACAGGGAGCAAAAACATTCAGTACTTC
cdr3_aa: CASSRLTGSKNIQYF

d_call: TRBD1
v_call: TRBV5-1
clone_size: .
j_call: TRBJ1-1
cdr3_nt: TGCGCCAGCACTTTCGGACAGGGCACTGAAGCTTTCTTT
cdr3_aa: CASTFGQGTEAFF

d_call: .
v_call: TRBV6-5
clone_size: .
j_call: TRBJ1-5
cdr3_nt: TGTGCCAGCAGCACAGGGAATAGCAATCAGCCCCAGCATTTT
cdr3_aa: CASSTGNSNQPQHF

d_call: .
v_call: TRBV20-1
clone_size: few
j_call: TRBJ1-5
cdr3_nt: TGCAGTGCTAGTAACGGGGATCAGCCCCAGCATTTT
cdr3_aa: CSASNGDQPQHF

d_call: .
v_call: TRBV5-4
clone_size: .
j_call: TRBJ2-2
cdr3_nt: TGTGCCAGCAGCTTGACGGCAGGAGGGACCGGGGAGCTGTTTTTT
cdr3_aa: CASSLTAGGTGELFF

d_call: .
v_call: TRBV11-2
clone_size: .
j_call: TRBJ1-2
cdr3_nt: TGTGCCAGCAGCTTAAACTCCCCCTATGGCTACACCTTC
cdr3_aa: CASSLNSPYGYTF

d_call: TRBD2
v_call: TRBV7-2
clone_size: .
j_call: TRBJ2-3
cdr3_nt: TGTGCCAGCAGCAGCGGGGGGCCAGCCACAGATACGCAGTATTTT
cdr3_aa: CASSSGGPATDTQYF

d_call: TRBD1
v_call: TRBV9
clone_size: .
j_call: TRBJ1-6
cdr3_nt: TGTGCCAGCGCCGGACAGGGGACAAATTCACCCCTCCACTTT
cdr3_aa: CASAGQGTNSPLHF

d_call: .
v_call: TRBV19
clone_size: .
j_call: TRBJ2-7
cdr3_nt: TGTGCCAGTGTCCCCGAGAGGGCTGGCGAGCAGTACTTC
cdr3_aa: CASVPERAGEQYF

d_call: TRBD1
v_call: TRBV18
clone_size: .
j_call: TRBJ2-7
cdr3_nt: TGTGCCAGCTCCGACAGGGCCCCTGAAGGGAACGAGCAGTACTTC
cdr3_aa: CASSDRAPEGNEQYF

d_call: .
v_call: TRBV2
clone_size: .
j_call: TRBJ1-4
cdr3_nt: TGTGCCAGCAGGAAGAGGGAAACTGAAAAACTGTTTTTT
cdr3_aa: CASRKRETEKLFF

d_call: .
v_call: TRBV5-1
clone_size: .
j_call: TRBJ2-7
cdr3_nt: TGCGCCAGCAGCTTGGCCCAGGACAATGTACTCTCCTACGAGCAGTACTTC
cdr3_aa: CASSLAQDNVLSYEQYF

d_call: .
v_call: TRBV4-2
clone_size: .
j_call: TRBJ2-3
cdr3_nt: TGTGCCAGCAGCCAAGATAGGACGGGATCAGGAGATACGCAGTATTTT
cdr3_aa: CASSQDRTGSGDTQYF

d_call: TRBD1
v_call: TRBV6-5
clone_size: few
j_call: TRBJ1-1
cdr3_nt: TGTGCCAGCAGTTACCTGACAGGGGGCGAATCTGAAGCTTTCTTT
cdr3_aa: CASSYLTGGESEAFF

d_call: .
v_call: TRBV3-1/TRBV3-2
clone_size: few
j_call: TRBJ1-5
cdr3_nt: TGTGCCAGCAGCCAACGGGGGTCCGGTCAGCCCCAGCATTTT
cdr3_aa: CASSQRGSGQPQHF

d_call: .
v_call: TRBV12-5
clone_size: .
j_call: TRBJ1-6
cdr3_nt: TGTGCTAGTGGCGCGTCCGGGACACCAGCCGTTTCACCCCTCCACTTT
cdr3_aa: CASGASGTPAVSPLHF

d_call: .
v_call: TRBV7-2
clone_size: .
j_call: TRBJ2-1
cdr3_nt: TGTGCCAGCAGCCCTAGGACACCCCGGGTCGGAAATGAGCAGTTCTTC
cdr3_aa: CASSPRTPRVGNEQFF

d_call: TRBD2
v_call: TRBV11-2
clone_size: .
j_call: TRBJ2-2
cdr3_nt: TGTGCCAGCAGCTTAGAGTCTAGCGGGGGCTTAGGGGAGCTGTTTTTT
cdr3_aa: CASSLESSGGLGELFF

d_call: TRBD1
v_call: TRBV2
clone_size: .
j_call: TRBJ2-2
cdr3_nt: TGTGCCAGCAGTGGGGGACAGGGAGGCACCGGGGAGCTGTTTTTT
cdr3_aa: CASSGGQGGTGELFF

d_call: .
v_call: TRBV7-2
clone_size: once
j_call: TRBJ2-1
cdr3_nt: TGTGCCAGCAGTAGGGGGTTGGGCTCCTACAATGAGCAGTTCTTC
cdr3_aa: CASSRGLGSYNEQFF

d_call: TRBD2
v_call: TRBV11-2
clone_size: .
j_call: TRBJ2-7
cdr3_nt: TGTGCCAGCAGCTTATTAGCGGGAGTTGGTGAGCAGTACTTC
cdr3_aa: CASSLLAGVGEQYF

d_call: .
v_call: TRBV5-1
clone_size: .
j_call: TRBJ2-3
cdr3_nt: TGCGCCAGCAGCTTGACAGGGTGGGGCACAGATACGCAGTATTTT
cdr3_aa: CASSLTGWGTDTQYF

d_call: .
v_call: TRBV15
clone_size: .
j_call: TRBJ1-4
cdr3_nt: TGTGCCACCAGCAGGACCCCAGGGACAACTAATGAAAAACTGTTTTTT
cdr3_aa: CATSRTPGTTNEKLFF

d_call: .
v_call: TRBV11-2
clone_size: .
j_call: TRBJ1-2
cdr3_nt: TGTGCCAGCAGCTTAGATGGCGGCTATGGCTACACCTTC
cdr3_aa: CASSLDGGYGYTF

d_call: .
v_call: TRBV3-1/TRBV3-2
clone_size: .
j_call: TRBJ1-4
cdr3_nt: TGTGCCAGCAGCCAAGAAATCTTACAGGGCGAAAAACTGTTTTTT
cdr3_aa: CASSQEILQGEKLFF

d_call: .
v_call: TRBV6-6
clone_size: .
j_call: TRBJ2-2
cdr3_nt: TGTGCCAGCAGTTACCCAGGGGGGTTTATCGGGGAGCTGTTTTTT
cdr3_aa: CASSYPGGFIGELFF

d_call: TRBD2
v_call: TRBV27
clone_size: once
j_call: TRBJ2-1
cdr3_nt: TGTGCCAGCAGAGACCTTATAGGACTAGCGGCCTACAATGAGCAGTTCTTC
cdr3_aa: CASRDLIGLAAYNEQFF

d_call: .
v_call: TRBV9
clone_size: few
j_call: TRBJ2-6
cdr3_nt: TGTGCCAGCAGCCCTCGGGTCGCAACGTCTGGGGCCAACGTCCTGACTTTC
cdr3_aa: CASSPRVATSGANVLTF

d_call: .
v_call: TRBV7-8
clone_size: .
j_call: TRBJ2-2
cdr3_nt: TGTGCCAGCAGCCTACGGACAGCTTTGAACACCGGGGAGCTGTTTTTT
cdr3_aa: CASSLRTALNTGELFF